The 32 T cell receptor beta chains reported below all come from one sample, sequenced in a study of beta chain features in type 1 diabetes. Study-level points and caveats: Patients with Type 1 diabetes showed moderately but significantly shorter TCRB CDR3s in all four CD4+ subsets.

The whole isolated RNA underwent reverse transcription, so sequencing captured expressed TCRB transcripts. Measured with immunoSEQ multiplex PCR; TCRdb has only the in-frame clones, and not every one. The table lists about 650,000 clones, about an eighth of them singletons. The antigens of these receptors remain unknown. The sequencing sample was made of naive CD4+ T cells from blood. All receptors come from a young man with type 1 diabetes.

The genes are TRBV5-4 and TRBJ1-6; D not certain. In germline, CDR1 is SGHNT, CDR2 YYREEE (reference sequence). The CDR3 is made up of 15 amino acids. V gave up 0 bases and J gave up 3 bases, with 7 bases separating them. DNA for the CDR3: TGTGCCAGCAGCTTGGGTTTCCGCTATAATTCACCCCTCCACTTT. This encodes CASSLGFRYNSPLHF. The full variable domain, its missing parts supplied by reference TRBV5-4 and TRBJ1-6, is ETGVTQSPTHLIKTRGQQVTLRCSSQSGHNTVSWYQQALGQGPQFIFQYYREEENGRGNFPPRFSGLQFPNYSSELNVNALELDDSALYLCASSLGFRYNSPLHFGNGTRLTVT.

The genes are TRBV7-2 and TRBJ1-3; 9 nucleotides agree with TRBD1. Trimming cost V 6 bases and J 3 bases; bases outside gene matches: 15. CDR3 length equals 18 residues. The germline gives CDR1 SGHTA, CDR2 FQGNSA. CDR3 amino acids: CASSLLGQGNEGGNTIYF. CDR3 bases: TGTGCCAGCAGTCTCTTGGGACAGGGAAACGAGGGTGGAAACACCATATATTTT.

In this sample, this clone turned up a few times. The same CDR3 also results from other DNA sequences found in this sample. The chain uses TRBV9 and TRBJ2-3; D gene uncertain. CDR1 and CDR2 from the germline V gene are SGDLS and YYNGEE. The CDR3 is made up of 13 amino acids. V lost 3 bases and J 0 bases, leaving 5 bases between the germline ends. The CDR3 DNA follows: TGTGCCAGCAGCGGTGGTAGCACAGATACGCAGTATTTT. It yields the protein CASSGGSTDTQYF.

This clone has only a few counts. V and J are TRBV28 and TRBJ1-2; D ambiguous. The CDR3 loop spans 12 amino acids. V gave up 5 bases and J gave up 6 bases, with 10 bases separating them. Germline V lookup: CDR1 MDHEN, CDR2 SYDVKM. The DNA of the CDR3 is TGTGCCAGCAGTCCCTGGACCCATGGCTACACCTTC. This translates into CASSPWTHGYTF.

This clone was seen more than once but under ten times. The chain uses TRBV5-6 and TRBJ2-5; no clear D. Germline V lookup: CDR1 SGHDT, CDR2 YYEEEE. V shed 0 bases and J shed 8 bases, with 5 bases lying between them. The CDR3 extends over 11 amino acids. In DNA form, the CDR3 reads TGTGCCAGCAGCTTGGGCGCCACCCAGTACTTC. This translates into CASSLGATQYF.

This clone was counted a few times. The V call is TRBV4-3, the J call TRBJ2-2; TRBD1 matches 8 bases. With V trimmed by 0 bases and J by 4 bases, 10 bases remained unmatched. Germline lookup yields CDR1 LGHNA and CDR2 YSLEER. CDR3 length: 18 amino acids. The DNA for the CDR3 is TGCGCCAGCAGCCAAGATCTAGGGCAGGGGGCCAGCACCGGGGAGCTGTTTTTT. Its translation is CASSQDLGQGASTGELFF.

The DNA of the CDR3 is TGCGCCAGCAGCTTTACAGGGGAAGTATACAATGAGCAGTTCTTC. Translated, it gives CASSFTGEVYNEQFF. The rearrangement uses TRBV5-1 and TRBJ2-1, with 7 bases fitting TRBD1. V was clipped by 2 bases and J by 4 bases; unmatched bases: 6. CDR3 length: 15 residues. CDR1 and CDR2 from the germline V gene are SGHRS and YFSETQ.

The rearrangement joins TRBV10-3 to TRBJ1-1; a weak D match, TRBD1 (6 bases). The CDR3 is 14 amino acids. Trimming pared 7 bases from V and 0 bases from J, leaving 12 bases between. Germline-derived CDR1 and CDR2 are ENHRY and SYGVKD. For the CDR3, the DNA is TGTGCCATCAAGCCAGGGGCCATGAACACTGAAGCTTTCTTT. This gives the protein CAIKPGAMNTEAFF.

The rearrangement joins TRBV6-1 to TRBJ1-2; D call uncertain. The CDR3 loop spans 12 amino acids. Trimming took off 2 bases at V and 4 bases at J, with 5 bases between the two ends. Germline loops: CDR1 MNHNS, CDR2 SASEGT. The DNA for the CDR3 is TGTGCCAGCAGTGAACCCCCCTATGGCTACACCTTC. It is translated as CASSEPPYGYTF.

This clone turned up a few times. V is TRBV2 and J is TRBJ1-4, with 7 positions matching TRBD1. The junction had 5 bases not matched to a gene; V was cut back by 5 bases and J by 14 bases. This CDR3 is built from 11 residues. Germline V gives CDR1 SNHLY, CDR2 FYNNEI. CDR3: CASSPDRDLFF. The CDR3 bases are TGTGCCAGCAGTCCCGACAGGGATCTGTTTTTT.

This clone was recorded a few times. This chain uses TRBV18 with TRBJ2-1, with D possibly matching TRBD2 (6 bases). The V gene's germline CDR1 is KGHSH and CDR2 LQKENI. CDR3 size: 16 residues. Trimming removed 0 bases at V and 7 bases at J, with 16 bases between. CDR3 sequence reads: CASSPPGGSVGNEQFF. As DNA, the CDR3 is TGTGCCAGCTCACCACCGGGGGGTTCCGTCGGGAATGAGCAGTTCTTC. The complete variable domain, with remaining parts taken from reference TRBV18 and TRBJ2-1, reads NAGVMQNPRHLVRRRGQEARLRCSPMKGHSHVYWYRQLPEEGLKFMVYLQKENIIDESGMPKERFSAEFPKEGPSILRIQQVVRGDSAAYFCASSPPGGSVGNEQFFGPGTRLTVL.

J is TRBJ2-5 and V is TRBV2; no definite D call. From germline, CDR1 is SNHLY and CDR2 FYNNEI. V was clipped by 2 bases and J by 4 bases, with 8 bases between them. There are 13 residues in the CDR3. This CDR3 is CASSEQLGETQYF. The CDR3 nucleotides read TGTGCCAGCAGTGAACAGCTCGGAGAGACCCAGTACTTC.

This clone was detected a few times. The CDR3 nucleotides are TGTGCCAGCAGCTTAGGGGACTCCCCGTACGAGCAGTACTTC. Protein product: CASSLGDSPYEQYF. The chain employs TRBV13 and TRBJ2-7; a possible D gene is TRBD2 (5 bases). The ends were cut back, 0 bases at V and 4 bases at J, with 10 bases in the middle. There are 14 residues in the CDR3. CDR1 and CDR2 (germline): PRHDT, FYEKMQ (reference sequence).

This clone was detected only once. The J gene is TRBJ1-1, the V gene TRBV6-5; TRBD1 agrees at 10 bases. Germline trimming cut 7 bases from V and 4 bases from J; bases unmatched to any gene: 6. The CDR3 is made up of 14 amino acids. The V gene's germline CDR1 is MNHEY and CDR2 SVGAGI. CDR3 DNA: TGTGCCAGCACCTGGACAGGGGGAGGCACTGAAGCTTTCTTT. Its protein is CASTWTGGGTEAFF.

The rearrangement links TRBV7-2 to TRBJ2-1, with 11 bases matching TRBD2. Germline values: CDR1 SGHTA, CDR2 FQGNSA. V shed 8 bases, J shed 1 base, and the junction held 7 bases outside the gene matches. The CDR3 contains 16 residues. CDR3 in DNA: TGTGCCAGCCGACTTACTAGCGGGGGTTCCTACAATGAGCAGTTCTTC. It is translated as CASRLTSGGSYNEQFF.

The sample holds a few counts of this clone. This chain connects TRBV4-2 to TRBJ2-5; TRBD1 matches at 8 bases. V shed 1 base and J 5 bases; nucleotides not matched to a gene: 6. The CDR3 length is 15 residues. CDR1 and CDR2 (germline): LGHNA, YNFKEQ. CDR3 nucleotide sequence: TGTGCCAGCAGCCAAGCTGGAACAGGGGGTGAGACCCAGTACTTC. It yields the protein CASSQAGTGGETQYF.

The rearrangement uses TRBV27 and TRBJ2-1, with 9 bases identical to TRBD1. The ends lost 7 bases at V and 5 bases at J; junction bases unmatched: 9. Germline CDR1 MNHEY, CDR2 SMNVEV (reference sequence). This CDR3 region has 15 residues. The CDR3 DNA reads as TGTGCCAGCACCGCAGGGTGGACAGGGGACAATGAGCAGTTCTTC. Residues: CASTAGWTGDNEQFF.

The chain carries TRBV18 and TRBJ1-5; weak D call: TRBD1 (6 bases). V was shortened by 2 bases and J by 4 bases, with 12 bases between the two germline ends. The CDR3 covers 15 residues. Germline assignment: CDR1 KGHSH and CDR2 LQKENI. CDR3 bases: TGTGCCAGCTCACCAACTAGGGGGGAAAATCAGCCCCAGCATTTT. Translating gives CASSPTRGENQPQHF.

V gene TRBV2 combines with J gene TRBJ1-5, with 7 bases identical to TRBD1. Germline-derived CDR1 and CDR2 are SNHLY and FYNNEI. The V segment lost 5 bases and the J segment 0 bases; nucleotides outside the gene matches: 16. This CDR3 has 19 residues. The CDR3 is CASSTNRGDVPYSNQPQHF. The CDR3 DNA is TGTGCCAGCAGTACTAACAGGGGCGACGTCCCCTATAGCAATCAGCCCCAGCATTTT.

The CDR3 loop reads CASSPGQQETQYF. Written as DNA, the CDR3 is TGTGCCAGCAGTCCGGGACAGCAAGAGACCCAGTACTTC. V gene TRBV25-1 combines with J gene TRBJ2-5, with 7 bases lining up with TRBD1. Germline V gives CDR1 MGHDK, CDR2 SYGVNS. The CDR3 totals 13 residues. J was trimmed by 2 bases and V by 5 bases; bases with no gene match: 2.

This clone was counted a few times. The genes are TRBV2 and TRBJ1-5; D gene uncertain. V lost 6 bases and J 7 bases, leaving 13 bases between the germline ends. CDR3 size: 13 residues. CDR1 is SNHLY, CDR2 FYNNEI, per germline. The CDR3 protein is CASRVTSDQPQHF. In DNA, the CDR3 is TGTGCCAGCAGGGTGACGAGCGACCAGCCCCAGCATTTT.

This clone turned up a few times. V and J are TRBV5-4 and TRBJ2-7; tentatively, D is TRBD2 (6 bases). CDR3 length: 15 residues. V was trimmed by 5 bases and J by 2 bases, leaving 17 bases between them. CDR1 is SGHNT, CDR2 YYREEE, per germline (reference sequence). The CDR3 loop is CASSLADRGTYEQYF. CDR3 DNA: TGTGCCAGCAGTTTAGCGGATCGGGGAACCTACGAGCAGTACTTC.

In nucleotides, the CDR3 is TGTGCCAGTAGTATATTAGGAACCAATGAGCAGTTCTTC. It encodes CASSILGTNEQFF. The chain is built from TRBV19 and TRBJ2-1; D not resolved. Trimming removed 2 bases at V and 6 bases at J, with 8 bases between. CDR1 and CDR2 from the germline V gene are LNHDA and SQIVND (reference sequence). CDR3 length: 13 residues.

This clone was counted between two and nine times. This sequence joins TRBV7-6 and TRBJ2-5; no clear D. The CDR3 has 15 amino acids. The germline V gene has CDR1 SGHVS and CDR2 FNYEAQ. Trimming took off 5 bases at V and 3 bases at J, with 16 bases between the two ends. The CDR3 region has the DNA TGTGCCAGCAGCATGTTTGGTCTTGGTAAAGAGACCCAGTACTTC. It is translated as CASSMFGLGKETQYF.

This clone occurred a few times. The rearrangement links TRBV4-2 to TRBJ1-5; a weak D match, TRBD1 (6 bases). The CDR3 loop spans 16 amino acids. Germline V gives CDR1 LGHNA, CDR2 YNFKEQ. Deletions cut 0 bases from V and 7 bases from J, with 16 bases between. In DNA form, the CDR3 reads TGTGCCAGCAGCCAAGATCCGGACAGCACGGGGCAGCCCCAGCATTTT. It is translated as CASSQDPDSTGQPQHF.

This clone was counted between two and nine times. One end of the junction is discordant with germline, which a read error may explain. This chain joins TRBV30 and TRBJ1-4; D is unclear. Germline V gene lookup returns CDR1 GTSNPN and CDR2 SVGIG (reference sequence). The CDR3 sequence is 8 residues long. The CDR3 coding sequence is TGTGCCTGGGAGGCCCGGGTTTTT. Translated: CAWEARVF.

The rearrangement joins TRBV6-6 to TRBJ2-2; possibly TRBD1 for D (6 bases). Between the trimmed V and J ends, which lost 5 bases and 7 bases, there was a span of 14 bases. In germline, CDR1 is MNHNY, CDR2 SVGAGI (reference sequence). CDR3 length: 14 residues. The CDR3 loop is CASSSTGSNGELFF. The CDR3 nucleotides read TGTGCCAGCAGTAGTACAGGGTCGAACGGGGAGCTGTTTTTT.

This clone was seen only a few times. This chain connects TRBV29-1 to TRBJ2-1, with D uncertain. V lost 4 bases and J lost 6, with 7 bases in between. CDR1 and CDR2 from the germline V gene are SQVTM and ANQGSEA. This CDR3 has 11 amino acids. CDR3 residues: CSVVEFNEQFF. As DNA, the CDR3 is TGCAGCGTTGTCGAATTCAATGAGCAGTTCTTC.

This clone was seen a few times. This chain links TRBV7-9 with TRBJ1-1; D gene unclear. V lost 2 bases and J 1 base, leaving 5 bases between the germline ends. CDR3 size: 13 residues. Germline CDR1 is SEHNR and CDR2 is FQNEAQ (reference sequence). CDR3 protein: CASSLSWNTEAFF. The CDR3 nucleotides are TGTGCCAGCAGCTTATCCTGGAACACTGAAGCTTTCTTT.

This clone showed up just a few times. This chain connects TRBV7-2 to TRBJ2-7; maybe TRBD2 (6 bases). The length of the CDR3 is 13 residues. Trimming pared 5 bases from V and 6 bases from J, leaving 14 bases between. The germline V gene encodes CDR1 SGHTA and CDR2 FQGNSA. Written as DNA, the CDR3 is TGTGCCAGCAGCCCACCAACGGGGGTCGAGCAGTACTTC. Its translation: CASSPPTGVEQYF. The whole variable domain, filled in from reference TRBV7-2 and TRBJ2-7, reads GAGVSQSPSNKVTEKGKDVELRCDPISGHTALYWYRQSLGQGLEFLIYFQGNSAPDKSGLPSDRFSAERTGGSVSTLTIQRTQQEDSAVYLCASSPPTGVEQYFGPGTRLTVT.

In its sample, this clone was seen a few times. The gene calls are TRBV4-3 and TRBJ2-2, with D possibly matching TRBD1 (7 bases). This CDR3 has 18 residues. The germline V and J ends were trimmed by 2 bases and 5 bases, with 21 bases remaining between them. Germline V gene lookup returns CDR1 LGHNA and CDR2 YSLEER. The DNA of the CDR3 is TGCGCCAGCAGCCAAAGGGGAGACGCGGGACAGTCTACCGGGGAGCTGTTTTTT. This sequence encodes CASSQRGDAGQSTGELFF.

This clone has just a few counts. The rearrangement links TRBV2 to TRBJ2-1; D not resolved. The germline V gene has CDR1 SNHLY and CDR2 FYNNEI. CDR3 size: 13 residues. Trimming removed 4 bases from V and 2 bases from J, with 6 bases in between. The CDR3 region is CASSAIAYNEQFF. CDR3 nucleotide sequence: TGTGCCAGCAGTGCTATAGCCTACAATGAGCAGTTCTTC.